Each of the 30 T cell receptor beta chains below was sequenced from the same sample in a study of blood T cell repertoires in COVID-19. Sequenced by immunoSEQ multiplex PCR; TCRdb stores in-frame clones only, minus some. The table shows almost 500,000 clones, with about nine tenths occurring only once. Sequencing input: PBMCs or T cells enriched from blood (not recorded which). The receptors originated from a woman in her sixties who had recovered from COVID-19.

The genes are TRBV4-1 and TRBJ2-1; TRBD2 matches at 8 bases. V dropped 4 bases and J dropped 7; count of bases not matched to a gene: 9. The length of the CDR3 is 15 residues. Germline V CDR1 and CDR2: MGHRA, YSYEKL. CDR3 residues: CASSPPAGGRNEQFF. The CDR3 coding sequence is TGCGCCAGCAGCCCCCCGGCGGGGGGAAGGAATGAGCAGTTCTTC.

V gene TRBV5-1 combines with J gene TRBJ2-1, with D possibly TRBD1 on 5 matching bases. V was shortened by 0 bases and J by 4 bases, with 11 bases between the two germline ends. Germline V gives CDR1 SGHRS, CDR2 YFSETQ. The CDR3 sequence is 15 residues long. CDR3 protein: CASSLGQLFYNEQFF. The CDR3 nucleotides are TGCGCCAGCAGCTTGGGACAGCTATTTTACAATGAGCAGTTCTTC.

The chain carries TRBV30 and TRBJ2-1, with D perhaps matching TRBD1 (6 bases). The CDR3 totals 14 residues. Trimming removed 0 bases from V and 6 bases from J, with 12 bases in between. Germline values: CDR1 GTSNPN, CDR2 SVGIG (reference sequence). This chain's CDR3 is CAWSVGWTVNEQFF. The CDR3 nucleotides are TGTGCCTGGAGTGTAGGCTGGACAGTCAATGAGCAGTTCTTC.

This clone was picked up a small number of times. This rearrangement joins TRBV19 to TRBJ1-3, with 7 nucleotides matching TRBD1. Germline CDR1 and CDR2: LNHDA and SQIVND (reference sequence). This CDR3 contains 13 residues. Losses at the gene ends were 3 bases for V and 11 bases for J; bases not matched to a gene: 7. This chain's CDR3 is CASSIEPGQPIYF. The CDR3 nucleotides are TGTGCCAGTAGTATTGAGCCGGGACAGCCCATATATTTT.

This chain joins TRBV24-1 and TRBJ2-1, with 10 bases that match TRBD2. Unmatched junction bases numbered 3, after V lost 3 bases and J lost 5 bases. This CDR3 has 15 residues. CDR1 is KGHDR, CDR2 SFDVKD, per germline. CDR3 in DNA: TGTGCCACCAGTGATGAGGGACTAGCGAACAATGAGCAGTTCTTC. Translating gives CATSDEGLANNEQFF.

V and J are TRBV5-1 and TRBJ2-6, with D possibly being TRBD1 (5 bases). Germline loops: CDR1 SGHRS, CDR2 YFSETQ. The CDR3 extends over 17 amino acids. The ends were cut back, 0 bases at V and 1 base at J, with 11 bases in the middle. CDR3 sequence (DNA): TGCGCCAGCAGCTTGGAGGGGTGGATTTCTGGGGCCAACGTCCTGACTTTC. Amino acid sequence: CASSLEGWISGANVLTF.

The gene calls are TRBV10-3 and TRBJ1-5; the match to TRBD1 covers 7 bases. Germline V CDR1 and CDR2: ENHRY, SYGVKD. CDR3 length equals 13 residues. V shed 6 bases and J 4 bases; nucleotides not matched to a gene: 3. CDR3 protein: CAISGTENQPQHF. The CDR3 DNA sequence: TGTGCCATCAGCGGGACAGAGAATCAGCCCCAGCATTTT.

CDR3 DNA: TGTGCCAGCAGCCTGACAGGGTACAACGAGCAGTACGTC. Translating gives CASSLTGYNEQYV. The chain recombines TRBV11-2 with TRBJ2-7; TRBD1 aligns across 7 bases. Germline loops: CDR1 SGHAT, CDR2 FQNNGV. The CDR3 spans 13 residues. After removal of 5 bases from V and 5 bases from J, the junction contained 6 bases not matched to a gene.

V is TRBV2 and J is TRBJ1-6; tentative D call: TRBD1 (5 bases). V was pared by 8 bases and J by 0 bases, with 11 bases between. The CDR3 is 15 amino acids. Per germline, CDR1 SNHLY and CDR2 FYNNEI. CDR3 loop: CASGTGLSYNSPLHF. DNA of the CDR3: TGTGCCAGCGGGACGGGACTCTCCTATAATTCACCCCTCCACTTT.

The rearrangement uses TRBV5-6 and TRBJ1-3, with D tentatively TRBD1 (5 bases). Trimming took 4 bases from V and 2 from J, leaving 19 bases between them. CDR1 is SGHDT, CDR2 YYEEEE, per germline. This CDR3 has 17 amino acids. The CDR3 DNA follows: TGTGCCAGCAGCCCCAAGGGGTGGGTGTCGGCTGGAAACACCATATATTTT. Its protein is CASSPKGWVSAGNTIYF.

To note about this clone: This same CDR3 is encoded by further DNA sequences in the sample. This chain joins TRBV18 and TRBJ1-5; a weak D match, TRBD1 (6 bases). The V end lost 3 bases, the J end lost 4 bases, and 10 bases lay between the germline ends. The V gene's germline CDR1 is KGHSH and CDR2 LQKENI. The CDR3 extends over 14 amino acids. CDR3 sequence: CASSPTGHNQPQHF. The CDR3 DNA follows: TGTGCCAGCTCACCCACGGGACATAATCAGCCCCAGCATTTT.

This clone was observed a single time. CDR3 loop: CASSPVPGQGADTQYF. CDR3 in DNA: TGTGCCAGCAGCCCAGTTCCGGGACAGGGGGCAGATACGCAGTATTTT. The rearrangement links TRBV3-1 (or the pseudogene TRBV3-2) to TRBJ2-3; 11 bases fit TRBD1. This CDR3 is built from 16 residues. Germline values: CDR1 LGHDT, CDR2 YNNKEL (reference sequence). The V gene end was trimmed by 4 bases and the J gene end by 4 bases; junction bases not matched to a gene: 7.

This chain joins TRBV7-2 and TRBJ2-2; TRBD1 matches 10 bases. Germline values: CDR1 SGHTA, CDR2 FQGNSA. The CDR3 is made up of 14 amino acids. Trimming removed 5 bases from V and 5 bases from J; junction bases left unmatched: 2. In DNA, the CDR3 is TGTGCCAGCAGCAGACAGGGGGCTACCGGGGAGCTGTTTTTT. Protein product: CASSRQGATGELFF.

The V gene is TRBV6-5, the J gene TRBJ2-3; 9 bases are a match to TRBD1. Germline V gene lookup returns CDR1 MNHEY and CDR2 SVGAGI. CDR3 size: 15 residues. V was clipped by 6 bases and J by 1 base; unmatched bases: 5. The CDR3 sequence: CASRTGGAGTDTQYF. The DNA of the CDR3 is TGTGCCAGCAGGACAGGGGGAGCCGGCACAGATACGCAGTATTTT.

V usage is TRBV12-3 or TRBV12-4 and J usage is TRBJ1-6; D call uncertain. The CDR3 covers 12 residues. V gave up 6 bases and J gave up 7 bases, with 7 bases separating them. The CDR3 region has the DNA TGTGCCAGCAGCCGGGGAAATTCACCCCTCCACTTT. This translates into CASSRGNSPLHF.

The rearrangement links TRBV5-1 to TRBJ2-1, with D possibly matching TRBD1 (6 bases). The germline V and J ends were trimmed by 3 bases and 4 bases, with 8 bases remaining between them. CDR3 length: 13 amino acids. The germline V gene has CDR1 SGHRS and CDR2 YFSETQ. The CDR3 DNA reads TGCGCCAGCAGCTCACAGGGTTACAATGAGCAGTTCTTC. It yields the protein CASSSQGYNEQFF.

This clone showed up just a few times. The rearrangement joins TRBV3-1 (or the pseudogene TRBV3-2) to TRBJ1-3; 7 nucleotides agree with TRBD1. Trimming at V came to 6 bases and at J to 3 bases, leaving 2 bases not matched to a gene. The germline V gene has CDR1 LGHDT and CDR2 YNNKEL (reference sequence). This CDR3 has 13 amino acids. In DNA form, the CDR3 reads TGTGCCAGCAGGGGGACAGTTGGAAACACCATATATTTT. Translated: CASRGTVGNTIYF.

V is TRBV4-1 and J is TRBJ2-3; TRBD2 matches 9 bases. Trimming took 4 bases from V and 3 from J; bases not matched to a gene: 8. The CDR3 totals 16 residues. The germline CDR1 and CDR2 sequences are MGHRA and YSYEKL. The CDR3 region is CASSPGVAGATDTQYF. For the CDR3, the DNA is TGCGCCAGCAGCCCCGGGGTAGCGGGGGCAACAGATACGCAGTATTTT.

DNA for the CDR3: TGTGCCAGCAGCCAAGGCAGGTCTTCTGGAAACACCATATATTTT. Amino acids: CASSQGRSSGNTIYF. The V and J genes are TRBV3-1 (or the pseudogene TRBV3-2) and TRBJ1-3; D not resolved. Germline V gene data show CDR1 as LGHDT and CDR2 as YNNKEL (reference sequence). The V and J ends lost 1 base and 1 base respectively, with 8 bases between them. The CDR3 is 15 residues long.

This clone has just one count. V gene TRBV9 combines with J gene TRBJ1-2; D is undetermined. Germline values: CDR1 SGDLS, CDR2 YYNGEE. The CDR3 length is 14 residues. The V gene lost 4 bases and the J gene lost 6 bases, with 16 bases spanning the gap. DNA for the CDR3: TGTGCCAGCAGCCTGACCGGGTCTTCAGATGGCTACACCTTC. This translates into CASSLTGSSDGYTF.

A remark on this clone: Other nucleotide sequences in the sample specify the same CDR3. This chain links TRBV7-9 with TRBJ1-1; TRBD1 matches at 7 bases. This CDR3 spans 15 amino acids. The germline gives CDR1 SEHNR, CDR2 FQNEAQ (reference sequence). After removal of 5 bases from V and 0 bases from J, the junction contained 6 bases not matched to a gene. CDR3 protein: CASSPRQGLNTEAFF. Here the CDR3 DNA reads TGTGCCAGCAGCCCCCGACAGGGATTGAACACTGAAGCTTTCTTT.

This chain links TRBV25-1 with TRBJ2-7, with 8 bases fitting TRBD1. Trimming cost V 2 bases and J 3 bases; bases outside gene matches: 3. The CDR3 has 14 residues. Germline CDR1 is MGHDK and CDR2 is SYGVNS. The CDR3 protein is CASSETGGLYEQYF. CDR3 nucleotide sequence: TGTGCCAGCAGTGAAACAGGGGGTCTCTACGAGCAGTACTTC.

As DNA, the CDR3 is TGTGCCAGCATGCGGACAGACCCTTACACCGGGGAGCTGTTTTTT. Translation: CASMRTDPYTGELFF. The rearrangement links TRBV6-5 to TRBJ2-2; a possible D gene is TRBD1 (6 bases). The CDR3 loop spans 15 amino acids. In germline, CDR1 is MNHEY, CDR2 SVGAGI. V shed 7 bases and J shed 3 bases, with 15 bases lying between them.

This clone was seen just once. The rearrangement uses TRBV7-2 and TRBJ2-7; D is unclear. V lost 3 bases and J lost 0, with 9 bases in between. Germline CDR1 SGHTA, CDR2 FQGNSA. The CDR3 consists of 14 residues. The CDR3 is CASSFSSSSYEQYV. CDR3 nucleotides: TGTGCCAGCAGCTTCTCCTCCAGCTCCTACGAGCAGTACGTC.

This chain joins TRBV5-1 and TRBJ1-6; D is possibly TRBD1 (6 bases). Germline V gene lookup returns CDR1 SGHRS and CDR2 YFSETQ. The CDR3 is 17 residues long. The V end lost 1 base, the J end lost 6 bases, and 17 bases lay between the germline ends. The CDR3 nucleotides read TGCGCCAGCAGCTTGAAGGACAGTGCGGACTTTAATTCACCCCTCCACTTT. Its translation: CASSLKDSADFNSPLHF.

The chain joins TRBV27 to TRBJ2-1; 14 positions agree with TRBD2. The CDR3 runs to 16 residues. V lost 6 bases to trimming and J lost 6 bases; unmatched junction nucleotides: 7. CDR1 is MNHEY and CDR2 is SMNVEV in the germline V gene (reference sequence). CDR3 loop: CASSQTSGGAFNEQFF. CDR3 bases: TGTGCCAGCAGCCAGACTAGCGGGGGGGCCTTCAATGAGCAGTTCTTC.

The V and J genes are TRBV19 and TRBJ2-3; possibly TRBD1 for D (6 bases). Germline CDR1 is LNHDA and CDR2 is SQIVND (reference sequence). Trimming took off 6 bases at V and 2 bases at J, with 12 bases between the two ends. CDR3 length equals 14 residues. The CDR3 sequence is CASSLQGYTDTQYF. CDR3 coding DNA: TGTGCCAGTAGCTTACAGGGATACACAGATACGCAGTATTTT. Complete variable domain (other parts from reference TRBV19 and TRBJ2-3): DGGITQSPKYLFRKEGQNVTLSCEQNLNHDAMYWYRQDPGQGLRLIYYSQIVNDFQKGDIAEGYSVSREKKESFPLTVTSAQKNPTAFYLCASSLQGYTDTQYFGPGTRLTVL.

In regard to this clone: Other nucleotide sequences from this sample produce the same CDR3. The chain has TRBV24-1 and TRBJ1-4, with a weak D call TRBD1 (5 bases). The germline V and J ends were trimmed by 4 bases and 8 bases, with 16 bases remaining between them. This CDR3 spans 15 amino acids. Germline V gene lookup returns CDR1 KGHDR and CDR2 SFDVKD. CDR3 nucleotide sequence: TGTGCCACCAGTGACCCCGGGCAGGGCGGCGAAAAACTGTTTTTT. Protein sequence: CATSDPGQGGEKLFF.

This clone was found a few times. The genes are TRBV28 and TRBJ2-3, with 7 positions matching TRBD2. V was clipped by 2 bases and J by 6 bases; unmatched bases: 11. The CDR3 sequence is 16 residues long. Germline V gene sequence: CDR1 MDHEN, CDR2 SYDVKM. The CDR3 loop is CASSLGWQGLTDTQYF. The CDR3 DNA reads TGTGCCAGCAGTTTAGGATGGCAGGGACTAACCGATACGCAGTATTTT.

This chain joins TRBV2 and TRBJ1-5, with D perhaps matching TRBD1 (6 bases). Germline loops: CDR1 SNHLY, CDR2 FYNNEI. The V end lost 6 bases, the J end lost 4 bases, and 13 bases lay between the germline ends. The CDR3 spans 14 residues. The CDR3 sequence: CASRGGNPNQPQHF. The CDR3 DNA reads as TGTGCCAGCAGAGGGGGAAATCCTAATCAGCCCCAGCATTTT.